This T cell receptor beta chain derives from a study of cytomegalovirus exposure and HLA in healthy donors. The sample holds one count of this clone. What it binds is unknown. CDR3 length: 12 residues. Germline lookup yields CDR1 SGHTA and CDR2 FQGNSA. Trimming took off 2 bases at V and 6 bases at J, with 6 bases between the two ends. Amplification used 60 Vbeta primers and 13 Jbeta primers. Using immunoSEQ multiplex PCR, the repertoire was profiled, and TCRdb retains in-frame clones only, with some absent. The profile shows over 150,000 clones, more than 60% of them singletons. Findings and caveats of the study: Several of the most significant clusters were apparently associated with common viral pathogens in a later analysis.

Sequencing was carried out using PBMCs. The V gene is TRBV7-2, the J gene TRBJ2-3; D gene ambiguous. This clonotype was sampled from a male donor in good health and CMV-seronegative. CDR3 in DNA: TGTGCCAGCAGCTTATACGGTGATACGCAGTATTTT. Its protein product is CASSLYGDTQYF.